This note documents a single T cell receptor beta chain sequence. This clonotype was observed many times. The specificity of this receptor is unknown. Base qualities were left out, and no much larger clone turns up one base away. This record comes from a study of T-cell reconstitution after alpha-beta-depleted transplantation in children (dated by TCRdb to between 2015 and 2016). For the wider study: Using TCR repertoire profiling, the study followed T-cell immune reconstitution in a quantitative way in children after TCRalphabeta/CD19-depleted allogeneic hematopoietic cell transplantation.

Libraries were built with PCR. The sequencer listed for this sample is Illumina HiSeq 2500. TCR library preparation used molecular barcoding, with unique molecular identifiers applied to normalize quantification of the TCRbeta repertoire. In-frame beta chains were kept once TCRdb had trimmed the public reads at Q25 with fastp and called clones with MiXCR. Every distinct CDR3 protein forms one entry, paired with its most common genes and DNA. The sample table records some 120,000 distinct CDR3 sequences; approximately 8.7% of these occur just once. The ten largest account for about 25% of the sample. The sample's treatment or condition label, decoded: allogeneic hematopoietic cell transplantation with graft depleted of TCRalphabeta T cells and CD19 B cells. The transplant recipients were children given TCRalphabeta/CD19-depleted allogeneic hematopoietic cell grafts. Overall results and qualifications from the work: The high TCRbeta diversity at day 60 in some patients was ascribed to recipient T cells and intrathymic progenitors that had survived conditioning. The apparently early recovery of alphabetaT-cell counts about two months after transplant reportedly depended on only several hundred rapidly expanded clones that came from non-depleted graft cells. Over subsequent months, a decline in hyperexpanded clone frequencies was noted, and after one year, T-cell counts and TCRbeta diversity were mostly ascribed to newly produced T cells.

CDR3 length: 15 amino acids, cysteine to phenylalanine. The DNA shown is the 45-base CDR3, in frame from base 1. Reading the germline V gene gives CDR1 SGHVS and CDR2 FNYEAQ. Relative to germline, V is 0 bases shorter and J is 1 base shorter, with 6 bases between their ends. The chain was built from TRBV7-6 and TRBJ2-2; too little of a D gene remains to name it. The receptor's source is a girl in the first two years of life who had a stem cell transplant for combined immunodeficiency, so the T cells may come from the graft donor. The specimen was PBMCs, mostly from graft donor cells, collected 180 days after TCRalphabeta/CD19-depleted stem cell transplant. The nucleotides read TGTGCCAGCAGCTTAGCGGCAGGGAACACCGGGGAGCTGTTTTTT. This gives the protein CASSLAAGNTGELFF.